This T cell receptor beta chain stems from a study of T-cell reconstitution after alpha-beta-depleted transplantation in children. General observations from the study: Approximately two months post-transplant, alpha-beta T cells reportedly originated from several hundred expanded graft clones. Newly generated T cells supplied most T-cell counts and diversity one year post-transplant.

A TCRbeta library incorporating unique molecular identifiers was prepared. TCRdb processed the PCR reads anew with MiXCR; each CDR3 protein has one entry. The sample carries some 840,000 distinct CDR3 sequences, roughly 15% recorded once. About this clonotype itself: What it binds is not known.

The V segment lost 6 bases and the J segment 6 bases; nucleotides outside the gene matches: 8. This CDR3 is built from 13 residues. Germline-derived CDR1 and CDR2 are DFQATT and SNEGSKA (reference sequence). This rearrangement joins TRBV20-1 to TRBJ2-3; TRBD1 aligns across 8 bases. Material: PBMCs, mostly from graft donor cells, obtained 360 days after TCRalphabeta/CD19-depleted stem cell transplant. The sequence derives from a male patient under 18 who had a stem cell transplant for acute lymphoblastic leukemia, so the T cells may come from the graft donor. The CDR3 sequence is CSAATGGRDTQYF. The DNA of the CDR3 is TGCAGTGCCGCCACAGGGGGTCGGGATACGCAGTATTTT.